The clone carrying this TCR beta chain was counted a single time. The junction does not match germline at one end; this may be a read error. Germline V gives CDR1 MNHEY, CDR2 SVGAGI. The CDR3 loop spans 17 amino acids. This entry belongs to a study of tumor-infiltrating lymphocytes in primary liver carcinoma. Unsorted whole blood yielded the blood RNA, and germline DNA was also extracted. Peripheral blood, approximately 4 milliliters, was collected prior to surgery. TCR beta cDNA was made from roughly 450 ng total RNA with a constant-region primer. ARM-PCR, slightly modified, supplied the TCR beta libraries through three nested multiplex PCR rounds. The two initial PCR rounds, about 9 cycles each, used TRBV1-TRBV30 forward and C-beta reverse primers. TCRdb reprocessed the multiplex PCR reads via MiXCR and lists one record per CDR3 protein. This table holds hundreds of thousands of distinct CDR3 sequences, 58% found once.

The genes are TRBV6-5 and TRBJ2-2; 8 positions match TRBD2. The origin of this receptor is a woman in her twenties or thirties with primary liver carcinoma and hepatitis B virus infection. The sequenced sample consisted of peripheral blood. Written as DNA, the CDR3 is TGTGCCAGCAGTTCCCTTTGGGGAAGCGGGAGCGTCGGGGACCTGTTTTTT. Translation gives CASSSLWGSGSVGDLFF.